This T cell receptor beta chain emerged from a study of shared clonotypes between healthy human individuals. TCRdb's copy holds only in-frame clones and misses some; the assay was immunoSEQ multiplex PCR. The sample has about 1.1 million clones; roughly 77% are singletons. This CDR3 is built from 17 residues. V shed 4 bases, J shed 7 bases, and the junction held 14 bases outside the gene matches. This sequence joins TRBV5-3 and TRBJ2-1, with 10 positions matching TRBD2. TRBV5-3 has ORF status, its function being uncertain. This TCR derives from a man aged 18 to 30 in good health. Some clones in this sample may be carry-over from other donors' samples. Input material: memory CD4+ T cells from PBMCs. Subset specified: CD45RA-negative fraction. DNA for the CDR3: TGTGCCAGAAGCCGTTCTCCCGGGACTAGCGATCGTAATGAGCAGTTCTTC. Amino acid sequence: CARSRSPGTSDRNEQFF.